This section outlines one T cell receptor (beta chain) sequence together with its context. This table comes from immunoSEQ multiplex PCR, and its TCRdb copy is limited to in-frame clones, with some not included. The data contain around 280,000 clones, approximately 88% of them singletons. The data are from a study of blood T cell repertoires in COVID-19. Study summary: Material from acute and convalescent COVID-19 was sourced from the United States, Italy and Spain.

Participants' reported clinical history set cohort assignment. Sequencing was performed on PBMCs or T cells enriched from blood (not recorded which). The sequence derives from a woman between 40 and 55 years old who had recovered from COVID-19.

The CDR3 coding sequence is TGTGCCAGCAGCTTAAGGACTAGCGGGGGCACAGATACGCAGTATTTT. Translation: CASSLRTSGGTDTQYF. The chain carries TRBV7-2 and TRBJ2-3, with 12 positions matching TRBD2. CDR1 and CDR2 from the germline V gene are SGHTA and FQGNSA. V shed 2 bases, J shed 1 base, and the junction held 1 base outside the gene matches. The CDR3 runs 16 residues.